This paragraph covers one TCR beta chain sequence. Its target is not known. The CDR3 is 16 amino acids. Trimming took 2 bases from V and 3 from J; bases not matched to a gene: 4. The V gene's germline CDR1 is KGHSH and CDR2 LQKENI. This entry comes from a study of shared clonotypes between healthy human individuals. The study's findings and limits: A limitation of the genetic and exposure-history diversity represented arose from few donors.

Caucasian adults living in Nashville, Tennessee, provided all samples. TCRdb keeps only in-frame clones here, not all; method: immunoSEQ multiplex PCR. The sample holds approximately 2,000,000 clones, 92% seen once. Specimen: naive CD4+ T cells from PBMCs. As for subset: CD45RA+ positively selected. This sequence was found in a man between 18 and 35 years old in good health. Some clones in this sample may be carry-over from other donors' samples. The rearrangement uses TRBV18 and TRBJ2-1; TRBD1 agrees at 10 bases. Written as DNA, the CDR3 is TGTGCCAGCTCACCATTGGGGACAGGGGACTACAATGAGCAGTTCTTC. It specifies CASSPLGTGDYNEQFF.